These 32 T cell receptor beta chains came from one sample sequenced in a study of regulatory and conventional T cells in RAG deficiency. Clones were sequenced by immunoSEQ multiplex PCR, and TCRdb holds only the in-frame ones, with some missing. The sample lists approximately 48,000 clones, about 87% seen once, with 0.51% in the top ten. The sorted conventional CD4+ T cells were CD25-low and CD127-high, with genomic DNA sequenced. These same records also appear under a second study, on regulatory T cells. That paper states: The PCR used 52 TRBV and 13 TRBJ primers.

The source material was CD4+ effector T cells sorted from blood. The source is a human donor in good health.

CDR3 loop: CASSYGFSYNEQFF. CDR3 in DNA: TGTGCCAGCAGTTATGGGTTCTCCTACAATGAGCAGTTCTTC. The chain has TRBV6-1 and TRBJ2-1; no reliable D call. Looked up from germline, CDR1 is MNHNS and CDR2 is SASEGT. V was cut by 5 bases and J by 0 bases, with 8 bases left in between. CDR3 length: 14 amino acids.

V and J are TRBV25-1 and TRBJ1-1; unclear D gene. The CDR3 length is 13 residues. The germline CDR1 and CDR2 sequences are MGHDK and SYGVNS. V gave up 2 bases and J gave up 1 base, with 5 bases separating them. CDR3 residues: CASSEEWNTEAFF. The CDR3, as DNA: TGTGCCAGCAGTGAAGAATGGAACACTGAAGCTTTCTTT.

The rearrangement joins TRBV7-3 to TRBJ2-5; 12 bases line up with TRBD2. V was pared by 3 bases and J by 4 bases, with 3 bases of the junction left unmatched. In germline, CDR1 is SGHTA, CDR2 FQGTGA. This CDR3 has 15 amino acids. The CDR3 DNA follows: TGTGCCAGCAGCTTCGGACTAGCGGGGATAGAGACCCAGTACTTC. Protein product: CASSFGLAGIETQYF. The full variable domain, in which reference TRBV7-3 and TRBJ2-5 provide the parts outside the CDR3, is GAGVSQTPSNKVTEKGKYVELRCDPISGHTALYWYRQSLGQGPEFLIYFQGTGAADDSGLPNDRFFAVRPEGSVSTLKIQRTERGDSAVYLCASSFGLAGIETQYFGPGTRLLVL.

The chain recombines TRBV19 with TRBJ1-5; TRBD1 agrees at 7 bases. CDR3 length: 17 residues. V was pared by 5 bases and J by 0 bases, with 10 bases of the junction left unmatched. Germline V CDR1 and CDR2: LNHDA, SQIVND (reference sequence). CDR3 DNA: TGTGCCAGTAGTGGCCGACAGGGACCCCTTAGCAATCAGCCCCAGCATTTT. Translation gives CASSGRQGPLSNQPQHF.

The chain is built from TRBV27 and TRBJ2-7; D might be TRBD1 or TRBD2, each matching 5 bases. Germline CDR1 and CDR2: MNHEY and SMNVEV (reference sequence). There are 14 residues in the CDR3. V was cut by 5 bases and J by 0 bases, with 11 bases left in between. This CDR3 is CASSTGTSSYEQYF. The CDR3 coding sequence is TGTGCCAGCAGTACAGGTACTAGCTCCTACGAGCAGTACTTC.

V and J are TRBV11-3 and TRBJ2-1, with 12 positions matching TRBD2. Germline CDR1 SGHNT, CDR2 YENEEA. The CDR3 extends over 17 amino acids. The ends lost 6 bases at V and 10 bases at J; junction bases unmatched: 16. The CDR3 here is CASSPETSGRIGKEQFF. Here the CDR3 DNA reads TGTGCCAGCAGTCCGGAGACTAGCGGGAGAATTGGCAAGGAGCAGTTCTTC.

The CDR3 is CASAAGQGTNEQYF. The DNA for the CDR3 is TGTGCTAGTGCTGCCGGACAGGGAACTAACGAGCAGTACTTC. This sequence joins TRBV12-5 and TRBJ2-7, with 8 nucleotides matching TRBD1. After removal of 7 bases from V and 5 bases from J, the junction contained 10 bases not matched to a gene. The CDR3 loop spans 14 amino acids. Germline V gene sequence: CDR1 LGHNT, CDR2 FRNRAP. The full variable domain, with the rest looked up from reference TRBV12-5 and TRBJ2-7, is DARVTQTPRHKVTEMGQEVTMRCQPILGHNTVFWYRQTMMQGLELLAYFRNRAPLDDSGMPKDRFSAEMPDATLATLKIQPSEPRDSAVYFCASAAGQGTNEQYFGPGTRLTVT.

CDR3 loop: CASSPYGTGSNEQYF. Here the CDR3 DNA reads TGCGCCAGCAGCCCTTACGGGACAGGGTCAAACGAGCAGTACTTC. The chain employs TRBV5-1 and TRBJ2-7, with TRBD1 identical over 9 bases. V was pared by 4 bases and J by 5 bases, with 10 bases of the junction left unmatched. There are 15 residues in the CDR3. The germline gives CDR1 SGHRS, CDR2 YFSETQ.

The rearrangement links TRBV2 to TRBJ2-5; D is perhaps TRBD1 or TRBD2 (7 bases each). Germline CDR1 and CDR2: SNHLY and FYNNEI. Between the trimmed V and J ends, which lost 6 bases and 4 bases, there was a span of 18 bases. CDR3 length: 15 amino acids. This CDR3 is CASRRQGGLGETQYF. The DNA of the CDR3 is TGTGCCAGCAGGCGGCAGGGGGGGCTAGGAGAGACCCAGTACTTC.

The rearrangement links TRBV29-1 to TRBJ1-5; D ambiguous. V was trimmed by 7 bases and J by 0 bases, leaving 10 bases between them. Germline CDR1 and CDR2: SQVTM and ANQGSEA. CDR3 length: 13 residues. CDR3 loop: CSAQRDSNQPQHF. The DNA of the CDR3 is TGCAGCGCGCAGAGGGATAGCAATCAGCCCCAGCATTTT. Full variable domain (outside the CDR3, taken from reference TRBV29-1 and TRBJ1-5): SAVISQKPSRDICQRGTSLTIQCQVDSQVTMMFWYRQQPGQSLTLIATANQGSEATYESGFVIDKFPISRPNLTFSTLTVSNMSPEDSSIYLCSAQRDSNQPQHFGDGTRLSIL.

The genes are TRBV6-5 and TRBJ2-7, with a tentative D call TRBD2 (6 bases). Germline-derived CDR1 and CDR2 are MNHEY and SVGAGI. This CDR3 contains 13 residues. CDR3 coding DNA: TGTGCTAGCGGTGGGGGAGTCTCCTACGAGCAGTACTTC. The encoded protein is CASGGGVSYEQYF.

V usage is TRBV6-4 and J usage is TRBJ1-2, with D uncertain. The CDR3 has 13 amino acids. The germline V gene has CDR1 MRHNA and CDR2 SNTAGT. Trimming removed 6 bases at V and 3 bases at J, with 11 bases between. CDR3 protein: CASSEGRDYGYTF. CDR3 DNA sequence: TGTGCCAGCAGCGAAGGGAGGGACTATGGCTACACCTTC.

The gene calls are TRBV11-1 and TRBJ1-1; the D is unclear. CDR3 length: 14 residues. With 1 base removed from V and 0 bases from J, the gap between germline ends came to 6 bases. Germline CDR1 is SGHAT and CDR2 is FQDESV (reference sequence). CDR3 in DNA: TGTGCCAGCAGCTTAGGTAACCTGAACACTGAAGCTTTCTTT. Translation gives CASSLGNLNTEAFF.

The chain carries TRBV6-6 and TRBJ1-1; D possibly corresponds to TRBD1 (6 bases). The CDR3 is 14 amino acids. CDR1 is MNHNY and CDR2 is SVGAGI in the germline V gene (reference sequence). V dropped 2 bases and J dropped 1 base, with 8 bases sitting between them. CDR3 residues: CASSYADRNTEAFF. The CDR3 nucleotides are TGTGCCAGCAGTTACGCGGACAGGAACACTGAAGCTTTCTTT.

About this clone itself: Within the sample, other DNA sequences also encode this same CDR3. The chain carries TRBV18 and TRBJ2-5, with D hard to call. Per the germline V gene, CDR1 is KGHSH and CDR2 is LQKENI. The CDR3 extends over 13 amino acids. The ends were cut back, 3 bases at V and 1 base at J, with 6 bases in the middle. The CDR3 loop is CASSPTVQETQYF. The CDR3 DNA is TGTGCCAGCTCACCCACAGTCCAAGAGACCCAGTACTTC. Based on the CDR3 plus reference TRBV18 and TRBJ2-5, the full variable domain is NAGVMQNPRHLVRRRGQEARLRCSPMKGHSHVYWYRQLPEEGLKFMVYLQKENIIDESGMPKERFSAEFPKEGPSILRIQQVVRGDSAAYFCASSPTVQETQYFGPGTRLLVL.

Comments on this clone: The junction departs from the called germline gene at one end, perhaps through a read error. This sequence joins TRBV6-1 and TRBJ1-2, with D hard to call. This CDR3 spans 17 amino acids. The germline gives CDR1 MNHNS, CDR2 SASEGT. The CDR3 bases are TGTGTCAGCAGTGTTCAATACCCTATGCGAAAGACCTATGGCTACACCTTC. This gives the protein CVSSVQYPMRKTYGYTF.

The CDR3 is CASSLSRQGNTGELFF. Here the CDR3 DNA reads TGCGCCAGCAGCTTAAGCCGACAGGGGAACACCGGGGAGCTGTTTTTT. The rearrangement uses TRBV5-1 and TRBJ2-2, with 7 bases that match TRBD1. Germline assignment: CDR1 SGHRS and CDR2 YFSETQ. The CDR3 extends over 16 amino acids. The V segment lost 2 bases and the J segment 1 base; nucleotides outside the gene matches: 5.

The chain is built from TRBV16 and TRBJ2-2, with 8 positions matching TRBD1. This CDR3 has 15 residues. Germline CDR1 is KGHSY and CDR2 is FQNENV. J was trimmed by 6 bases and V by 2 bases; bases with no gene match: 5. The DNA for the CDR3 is TGTGCCAGCAGCCAACAGGGGGCGATAGCCGGGGAGCTGTTTTTT. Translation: CASSQQGAIAGELFF.

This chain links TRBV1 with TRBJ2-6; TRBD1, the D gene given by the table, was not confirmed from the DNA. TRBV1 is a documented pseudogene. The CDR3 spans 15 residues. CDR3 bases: TGCACCAGCATAAAGAGGGGGCCCGGGGCCAACGTCCTGACTTTC. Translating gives CTSIKRGPGANVLTF.

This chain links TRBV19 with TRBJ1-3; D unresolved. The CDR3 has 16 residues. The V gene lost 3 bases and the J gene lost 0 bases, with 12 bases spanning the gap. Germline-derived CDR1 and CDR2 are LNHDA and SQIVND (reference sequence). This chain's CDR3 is CASSMISGFSGNTIYF. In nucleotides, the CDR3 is TGTGCCAGTAGTATGATCTCGGGTTTCTCTGGAAACACCATATATTTT.

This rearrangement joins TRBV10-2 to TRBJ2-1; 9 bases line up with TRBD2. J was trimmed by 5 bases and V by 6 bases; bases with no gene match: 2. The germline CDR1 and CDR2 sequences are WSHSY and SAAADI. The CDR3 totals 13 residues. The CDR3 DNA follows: TGCGCCAGCAGGACTAGCGGAGACAATGAGCAGTTCTTC. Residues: CASRTSGDNEQFF.

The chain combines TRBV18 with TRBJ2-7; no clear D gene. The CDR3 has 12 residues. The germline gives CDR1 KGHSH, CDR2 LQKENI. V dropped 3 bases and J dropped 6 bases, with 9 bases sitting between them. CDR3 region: CASSPYPLEQYF. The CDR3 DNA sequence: TGTGCCAGCTCACCCTACCCGCTCGAGCAGTACTTC.

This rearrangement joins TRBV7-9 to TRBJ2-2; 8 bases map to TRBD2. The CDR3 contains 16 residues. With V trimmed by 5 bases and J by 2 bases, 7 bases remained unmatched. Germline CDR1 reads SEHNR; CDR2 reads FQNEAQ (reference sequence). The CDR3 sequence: CASSRLTSGNTGELFF. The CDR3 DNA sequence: TGTGCCAGCAGCCGATTAACTAGCGGAAACACCGGGGAGCTGTTTTTT.

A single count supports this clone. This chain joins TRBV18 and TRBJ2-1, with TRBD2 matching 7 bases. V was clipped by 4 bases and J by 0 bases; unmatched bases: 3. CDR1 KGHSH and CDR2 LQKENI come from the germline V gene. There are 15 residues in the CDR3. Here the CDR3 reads CASSLRGDSYNEQFF. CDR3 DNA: TGTGCCAGCTCACTTCGGGGGGACTCCTACAATGAGCAGTTCTTC.

CDR3 protein: CASSLELDLRTGELFF. The CDR3 nucleotides read TGTGCCAGCAGCTTGGAGCTAGATTTGAGGACCGGGGAGCTGTTTTTT. This chain uses TRBV5-4 with TRBJ2-2, with unresolved D. The CDR3 runs to 16 residues. Germline CDR1 is SGHNT and CDR2 is YYREEE (reference sequence). Trimming left V 0 bases short and J 5 bases short, with 14 bases between. Drawing the rest from reference TRBV5-4 and TRBJ2-2, the complete variable domain is ETGVTQSPTHLIKTRGQQVTLRCSSQSGHNTVSWYQQALGQGPQFIFQYYREEENGRGNFPPRFSGLQFPNYSSELNVNALELDDSALYLCASSLELDLRTGELFFGEGSRLTVL.

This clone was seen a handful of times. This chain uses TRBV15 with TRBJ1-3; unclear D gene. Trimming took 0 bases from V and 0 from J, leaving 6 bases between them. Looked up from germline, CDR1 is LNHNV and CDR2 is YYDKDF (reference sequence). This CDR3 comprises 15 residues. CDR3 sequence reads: CATSRDRVSGNTIYF. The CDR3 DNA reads TGTGCCACCAGCAGAGATCGGGTCTCTGGAAACACCATATATTTT.

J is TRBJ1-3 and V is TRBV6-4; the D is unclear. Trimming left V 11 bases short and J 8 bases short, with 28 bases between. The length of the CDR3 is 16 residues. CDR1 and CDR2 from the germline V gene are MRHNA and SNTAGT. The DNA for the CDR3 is TGTGCCCCCCCTTTTAGGTACAGTCCCCGACGGGACACCATATATTTT. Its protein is CAPPFRYSPRRDTIYF.

In nucleotides, the CDR3 is TGTGCCAGTAGTAGCGGGGACGGAATGGGACCCCTCCACTTT. This gives the protein CASSSGDGMGPLHF. The chain employs TRBV19 and TRBJ1-6; D might be TRBD1 (5 bases). Trimming removed 4 bases at V and 12 bases at J, with 16 bases between. CDR3 length: 14 residues. Germline CDR1 LNHDA, CDR2 SQIVND (reference sequence).

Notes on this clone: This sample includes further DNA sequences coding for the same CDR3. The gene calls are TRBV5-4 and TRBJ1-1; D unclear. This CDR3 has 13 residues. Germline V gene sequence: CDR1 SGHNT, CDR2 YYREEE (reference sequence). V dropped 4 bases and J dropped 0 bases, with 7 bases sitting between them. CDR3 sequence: CASSPELNTEAFF. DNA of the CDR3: TGTGCCAGCAGCCCAGAGTTGAACACTGAAGCTTTCTTT.

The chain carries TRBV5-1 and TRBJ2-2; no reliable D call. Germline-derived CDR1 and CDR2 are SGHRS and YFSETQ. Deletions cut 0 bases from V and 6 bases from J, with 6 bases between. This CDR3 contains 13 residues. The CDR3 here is CASSLDIPGELFF. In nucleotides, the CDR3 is TGCGCCAGCAGCTTGGACATTCCCGGGGAGCTGTTTTTT.

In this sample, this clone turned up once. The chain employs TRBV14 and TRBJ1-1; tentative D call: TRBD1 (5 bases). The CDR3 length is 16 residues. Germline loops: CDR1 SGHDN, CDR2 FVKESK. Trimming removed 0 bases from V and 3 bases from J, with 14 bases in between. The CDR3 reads CASSQDWGRVDTEAFF. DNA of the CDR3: TGTGCCAGCAGCCAAGATTGGGGCAGGGTTGACACTGAAGCTTTCTTT.

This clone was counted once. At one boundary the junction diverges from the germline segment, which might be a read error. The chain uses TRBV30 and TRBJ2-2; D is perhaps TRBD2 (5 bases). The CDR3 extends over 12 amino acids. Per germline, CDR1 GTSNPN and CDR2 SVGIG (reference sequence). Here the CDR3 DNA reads TGTGCCTGGAGATACGAACACCGGGGAGCTGTTTTT. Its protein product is CAWRYEHRGAVF. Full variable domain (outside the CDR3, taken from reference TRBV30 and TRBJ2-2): SQTIHQWPATLVQPVGSPLSLECTVEGTSNPNLYWYRQAAGRGLQLLFYSVGIGQISSEVPQNLSASRPQDRQFILSSKKLLLSDSGFYLCAWRYEHRGAVFGEGSRLTVL.